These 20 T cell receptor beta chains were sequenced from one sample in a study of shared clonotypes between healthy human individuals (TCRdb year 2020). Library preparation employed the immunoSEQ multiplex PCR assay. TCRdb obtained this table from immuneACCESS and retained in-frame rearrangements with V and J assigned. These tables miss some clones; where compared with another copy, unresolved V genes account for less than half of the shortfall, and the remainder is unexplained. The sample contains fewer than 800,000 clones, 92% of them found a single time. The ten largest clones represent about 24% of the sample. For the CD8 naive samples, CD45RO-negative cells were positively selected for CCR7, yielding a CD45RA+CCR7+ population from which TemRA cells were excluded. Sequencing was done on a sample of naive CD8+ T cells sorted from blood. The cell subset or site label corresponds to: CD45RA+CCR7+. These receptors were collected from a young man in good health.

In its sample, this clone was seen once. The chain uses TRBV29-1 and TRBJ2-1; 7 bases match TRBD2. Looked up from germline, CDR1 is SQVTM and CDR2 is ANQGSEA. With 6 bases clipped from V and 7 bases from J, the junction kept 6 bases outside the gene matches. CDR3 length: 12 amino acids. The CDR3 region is CSVAREGNEQFF. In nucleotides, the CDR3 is TGCAGCGTAGCCAGGGAGGGAAATGAGCAGTTCTTC.

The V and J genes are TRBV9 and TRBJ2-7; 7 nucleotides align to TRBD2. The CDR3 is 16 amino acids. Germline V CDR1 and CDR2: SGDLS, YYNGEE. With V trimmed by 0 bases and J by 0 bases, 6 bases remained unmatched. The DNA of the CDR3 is TGTGCCAGCAGCGTAGAGGCTAGCGGTAGCTCCTACGAGCAGTACTTC. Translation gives CASSVEASGSSYEQYF.

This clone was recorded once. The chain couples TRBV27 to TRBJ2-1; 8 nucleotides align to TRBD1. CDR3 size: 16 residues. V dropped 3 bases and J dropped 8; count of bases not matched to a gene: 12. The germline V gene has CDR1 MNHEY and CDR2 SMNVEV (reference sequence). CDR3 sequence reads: CASSFYWGQELDEQFF. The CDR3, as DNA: TGTGCCAGCAGTTTCTATTGGGGACAGGAGTTAGATGAGCAGTTCTTC.

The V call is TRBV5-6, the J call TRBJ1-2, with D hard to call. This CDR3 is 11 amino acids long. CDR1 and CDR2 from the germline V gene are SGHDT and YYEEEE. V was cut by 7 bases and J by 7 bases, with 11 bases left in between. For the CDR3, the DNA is TGTGCCAGCGGACCCGGAGCTGGCTACACCTTC. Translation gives CASGPGAGYTF.

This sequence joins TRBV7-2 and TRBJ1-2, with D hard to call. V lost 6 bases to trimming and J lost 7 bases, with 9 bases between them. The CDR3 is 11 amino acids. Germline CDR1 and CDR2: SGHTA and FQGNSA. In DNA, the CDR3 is TGTGCCAGCAGTTCCTCGGGTGGCTACACCTTC. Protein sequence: CASSSSGGYTF. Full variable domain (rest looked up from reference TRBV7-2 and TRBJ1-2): GAGVSQSPSNKVTEKGKDVELRCDPISGHTALYWYRQSLGQGLEFLIYFQGNSAPDKSGLPSDRFSAERTGGSVSTLTIQRTQQEDSAVYLCASSSSGGYTFGSGTRLTVV.

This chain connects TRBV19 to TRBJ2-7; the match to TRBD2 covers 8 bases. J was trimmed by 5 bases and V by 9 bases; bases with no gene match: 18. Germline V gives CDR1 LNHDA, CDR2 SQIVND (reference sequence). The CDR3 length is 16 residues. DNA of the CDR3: TGTGCCAGCGCTCCCACGGGGGGCGGGAGGTTAAACGAGCAGTACTTC. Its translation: CASAPTGGGRLNEQYF.

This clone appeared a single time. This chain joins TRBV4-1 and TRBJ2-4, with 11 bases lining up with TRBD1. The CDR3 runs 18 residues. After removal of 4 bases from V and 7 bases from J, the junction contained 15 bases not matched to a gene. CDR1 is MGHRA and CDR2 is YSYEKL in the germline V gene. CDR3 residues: CASSLRTPGQGVGNIQYF. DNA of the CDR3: TGCGCCAGCAGCCTACGTACCCCGGGACAGGGGGTCGGGAACATTCAGTACTTC.

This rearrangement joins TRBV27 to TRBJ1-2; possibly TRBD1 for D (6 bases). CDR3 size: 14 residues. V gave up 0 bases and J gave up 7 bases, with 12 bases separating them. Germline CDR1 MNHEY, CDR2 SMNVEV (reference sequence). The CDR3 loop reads CASSLSGALSGYTF. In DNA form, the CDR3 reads TGTGCCAGCAGTTTATCGGGGGCATTGTCTGGCTACACCTTC.

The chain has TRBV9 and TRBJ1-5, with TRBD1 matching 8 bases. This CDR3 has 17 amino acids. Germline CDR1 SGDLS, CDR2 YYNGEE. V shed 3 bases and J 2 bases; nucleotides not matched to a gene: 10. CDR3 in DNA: TGTGCCAGCAGCGAGGGGACAGGCGCGAATGGCAATCAGCCCCAGCATTTT. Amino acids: CASSEGTGANGNQPQHF. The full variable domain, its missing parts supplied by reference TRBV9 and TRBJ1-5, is DSGVTQTPKHLITATGQRVTLRCSPRSGDLSVYWYQQSLDQGLQFLIQYYNGEERAKGNILERFSAQQFPDLHSELNLSSLELGDSALYFCASSEGTGANGNQPQHFGDGTRLSIL.

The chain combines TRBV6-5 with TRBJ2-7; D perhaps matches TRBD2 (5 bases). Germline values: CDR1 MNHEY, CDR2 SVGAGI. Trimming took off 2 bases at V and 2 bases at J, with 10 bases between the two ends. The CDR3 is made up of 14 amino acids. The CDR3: CASSYRGETYEQYF. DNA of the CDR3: TGTGCCAGCAGTTACCGGGGAGAAACCTACGAGCAGTACTTC.

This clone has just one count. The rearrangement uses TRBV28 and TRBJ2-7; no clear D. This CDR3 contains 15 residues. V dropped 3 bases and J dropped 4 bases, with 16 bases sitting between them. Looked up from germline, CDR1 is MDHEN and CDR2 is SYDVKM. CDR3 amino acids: CASSFETPARYEQYF. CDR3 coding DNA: TGTGCCAGCAGTTTCGAGACTCCGGCTCGGTACGAGCAGTACTTC.

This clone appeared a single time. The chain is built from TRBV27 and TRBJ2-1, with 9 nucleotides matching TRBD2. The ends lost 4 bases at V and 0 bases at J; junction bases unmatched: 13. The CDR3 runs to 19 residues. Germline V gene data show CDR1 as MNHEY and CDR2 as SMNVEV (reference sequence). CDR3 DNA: TGTGCCAGCAGTTGGGGCGCGGGAGGGCCAGGAAGCTCCTACAATGAGCAGTTCTTC. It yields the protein CASSWGAGGPGSSYNEQFF.

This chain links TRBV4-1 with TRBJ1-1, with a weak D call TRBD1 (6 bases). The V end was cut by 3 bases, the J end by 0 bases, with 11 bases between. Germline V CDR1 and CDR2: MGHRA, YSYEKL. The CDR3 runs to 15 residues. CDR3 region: CASSHLQGLNTEAFF. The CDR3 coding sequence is TGCGCCAGCAGCCACCTACAGGGACTGAACACTGAAGCTTTCTTT.

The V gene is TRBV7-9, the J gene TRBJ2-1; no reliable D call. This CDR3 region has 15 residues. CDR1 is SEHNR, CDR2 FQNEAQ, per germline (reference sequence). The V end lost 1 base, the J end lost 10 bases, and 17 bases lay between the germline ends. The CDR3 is CASSLEGLAAREQFF. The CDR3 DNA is TGTGCCAGCAGCTTAGAAGGGCTTGCGGCGCGCGAGCAGTTCTTC.

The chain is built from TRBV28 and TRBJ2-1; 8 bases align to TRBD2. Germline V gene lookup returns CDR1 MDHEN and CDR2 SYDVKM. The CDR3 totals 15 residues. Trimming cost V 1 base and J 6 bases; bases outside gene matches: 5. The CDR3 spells CASSLSTSGFNEQFF. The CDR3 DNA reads TGTGCCAGCAGTTTATCAACTAGCGGTTTCAATGAGCAGTTCTTC.

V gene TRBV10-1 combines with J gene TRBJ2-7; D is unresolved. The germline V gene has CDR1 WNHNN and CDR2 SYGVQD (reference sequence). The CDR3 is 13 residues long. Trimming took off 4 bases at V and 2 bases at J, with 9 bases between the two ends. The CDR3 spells CASSAGSAYEQYF. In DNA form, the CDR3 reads TGCGCCAGCAGTGCGGGCAGCGCCTACGAGCAGTACTTC.

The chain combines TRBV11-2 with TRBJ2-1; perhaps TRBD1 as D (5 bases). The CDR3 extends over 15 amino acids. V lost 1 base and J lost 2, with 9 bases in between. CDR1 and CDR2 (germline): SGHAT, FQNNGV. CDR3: CASSLGQTTYNEQFF. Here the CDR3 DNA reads TGTGCCAGCAGCTTAGGACAGACAACCTACAATGAGCAGTTCTTC.

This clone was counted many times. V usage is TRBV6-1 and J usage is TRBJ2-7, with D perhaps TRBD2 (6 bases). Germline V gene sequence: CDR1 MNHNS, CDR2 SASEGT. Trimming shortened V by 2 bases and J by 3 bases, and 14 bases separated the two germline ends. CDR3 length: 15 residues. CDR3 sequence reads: CASSESGGNYYEQYF. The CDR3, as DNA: TGTGCCAGCAGTGAAAGCGGCGGGAACTACTACGAGCAGTACTTC.

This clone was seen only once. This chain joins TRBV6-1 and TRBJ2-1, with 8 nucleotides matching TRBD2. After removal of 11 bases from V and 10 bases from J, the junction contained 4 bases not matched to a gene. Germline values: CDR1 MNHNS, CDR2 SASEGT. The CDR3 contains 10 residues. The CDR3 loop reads CAVVAGEQFF. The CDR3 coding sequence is TGTGCCGTAGTAGCGGGGGAGCAGTTCTTC.

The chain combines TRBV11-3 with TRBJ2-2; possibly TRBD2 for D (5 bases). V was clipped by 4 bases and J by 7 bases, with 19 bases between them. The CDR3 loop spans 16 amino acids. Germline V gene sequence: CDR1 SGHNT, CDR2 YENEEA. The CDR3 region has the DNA TGTGCCAGCAGCTCTAACGGCGGTCAACGGGGCGGGGAGCTGTTTTTT. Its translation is CASSSNGGQRGGELFF.